Each of the 15 T cell receptor beta chains below was sequenced from the same sample in a study of T cell repertoires in cytomegalovirus infection. TCRdb redid the calling of the reads with MiXCR, one entry per CDR3 protein. The repertoire consists of about 530,000 distinct CDR3 sequences, with approximately 26% occurring once and the leading ten covering around 13%. The specimen was PBMCs. The source of these receptors is a human donor in good health (CMV status not recorded). Some clones in this sample may be carry-over from other donors' samples.

This clonotype turned up a few times. The rearrangement links TRBV7-8 to TRBJ1-1; D ambiguous. Trimming shortened V by 4 bases and J by 7 bases, and 13 bases separated the two germline ends. CDR3 size: 13 residues. The germline gives CDR1 SGHVS, CDR2 FQNEAQ. CDR3 nucleotides: TGTGCCAGCAGCTCCCTTTTAGGAGGTGAAGCTTTCTTT. Translating gives CASSSLLGGEAFF.

This sequence joins TRBV5-4 and TRBJ2-1; 7 bases are a match to TRBD2. Germline V gene data show CDR1 as SGHNT and CDR2 as YYREEE (reference sequence). The CDR3 covers 13 residues. V lost 4 bases and J lost 13; bases outside the gene matches: 11. The CDR3 DNA sequence: TGTGCCAGCAGCAAAGAGAACGGACTAGATCAGTTCTTC. Amino acid sequence: CASSKENGLDQFF.

The J gene is TRBJ2-1, the V gene TRBV7-2; 8 nucleotides line up with TRBD2. This CDR3 is built from 14 residues. Germline V gene lookup returns CDR1 SGHTA and CDR2 FQGNSA. Unmatched junction bases numbered 9, after V lost 5 bases and J lost 9 bases. The CDR3: CASSPRTSNGEQFF. The CDR3 DNA follows: TGTGCCAGCAGCCCCCGGACTAGCAATGGTGAGCAGTTCTTC. Full variable domain (missing parts from reference TRBV7-2 and TRBJ2-1): GAGVSQSPSNKVTEKGKDVELRCDPISGHTALYWYRQSLGQGLEFLIYFQGNSAPDKSGLPSDRFSAERTGGSVSTLTIQRTQQEDSAVYLCASSPRTSNGEQFFGPGTRLTVL.

The chain joins TRBV7-2 to TRBJ2-5; weak D call: TRBD1 (5 bases). This CDR3 spans 14 amino acids. V lost 5 bases and J lost 5, with 15 bases in between. Germline assignment: CDR1 SGHTA and CDR2 FQGNSA. CDR3 sequence: CASSVDQGWETQYF. The CDR3 DNA is TGTGCCAGCAGCGTGGACCAGGGATGGGAGACCCAGTACTTC.

This clonotype showed up just a few times. V and J are TRBV6-5 and TRBJ1-2, with a tentative D call TRBD1 (5 bases). CDR1 and CDR2 (germline): MNHEY, SVGAGI. Trimming removed 0 bases from V and 2 bases from J, with 13 bases in between. The CDR3 totals 16 residues. The CDR3 loop reads CASSYSIGRGNYGYTF. The CDR3 bases are TGTGCCAGCAGTTACTCGATTGGACGGGGGAACTATGGCTACACCTTC.

A few counts support this clonotype. The chain is built from TRBV19 and TRBJ1-2, with a possible D match to TRBD1 (6 bases). The CDR3 is 14 residues long. Germline V gene lookup returns CDR1 LNHDA and CDR2 SQIVND (reference sequence). Trimming shortened V by 7 bases and J by 4 bases, and 16 bases separated the two germline ends. The CDR3 DNA reads as TGTGCCAGTAACACCAGGGGTTCAGTCTATGGCTACACCTTC. It specifies CASNTRGSVYGYTF.

This clonotype was seen many times. The genes are TRBV7-2 and TRBJ2-1, with TRBD2 matching over 7 bases. Unmatched junction bases numbered 7, after V lost 5 bases and J lost 0 bases. CDR1 and CDR2 from the germline V gene are SGHTA and FQGNSA. This CDR3 comprises 16 residues. CDR3 region: CASSPVGGSSYNEQFF. The CDR3 DNA follows: TGTGCCAGCAGCCCAGTGGGGGGGAGCTCCTACAATGAGCAGTTCTTC. The entire variable domain, with the rest obtained from reference TRBV7-2 and TRBJ2-1, is as follows: GAGVSQSPSNKVTEKGKDVELRCDPISGHTALYWYRQSLGQGLEFLIYFQGNSAPDKSGLPSDRFSAERTGGSVSTLTIQRTQQEDSAVYLCASSPVGGSSYNEQFFGPGTRLTVL.

V and J are TRBV6-1 and TRBJ1-4, with a tentative D call TRBD1 (5 bases). Germline V lookup: CDR1 MNHNS, CDR2 SASEGT. Trimming left V 6 bases short and J 6 bases short, with 17 bases between. The CDR3 is made up of 15 amino acids. The CDR3 DNA follows: TGTGCCAGCAGGCCTTTAGGCAGGGCTTATGAAAAACTGTTTTTT. This translates into CASRPLGRAYEKLFF.

This chain joins TRBV7-9 and TRBJ1-2; D may be TRBD1 (5 bases). Germline assignment: CDR1 SEHNR and CDR2 FQNEAQ (reference sequence). The CDR3 extends over 13 amino acids. V was cut by 2 bases and J by 7 bases, with 11 bases left in between. CDR3 region: CASSLSGASGYTF. For the CDR3, the DNA is TGTGCCAGCAGCTTATCCGGGGCTTCTGGCTACACCTTC.

This clonotype appeared a few times. The chain carries TRBV27 and TRBJ2-5, with D hard to call. CDR1 and CDR2 from the germline V gene are MNHEY and SMNVEV (reference sequence). The CDR3 is 13 residues long. V lost 4 bases and J lost 0, with 6 bases in between. CDR3 sequence (DNA): TGTGCCAGCAGTTCTCAGAACCAAGAGACCCAGTACTTC. Its translation: CASSSQNQETQYF.

The sample holds a few counts of this clonotype. The rearrangement links TRBV6-2 or TRBV6-3 to TRBJ2-6; D is unresolved. V shed 11 bases and J shed 0 bases, with 5 bases lying between them. The CDR3 sequence is 12 residues long. CDR1 and CDR2 from the germline V gene are MNHEY and SVGEGT. The CDR3 spells CAANSGANVLTF. As DNA, the CDR3 is TGTGCCGCGAACTCTGGGGCCAACGTCCTGACTTTC.

This clonotype was seen only a few times. The chain couples TRBV15 to TRBJ1-5; unclear D gene. The CDR3 covers 15 residues. Germline CDR1 is LNHNV and CDR2 is YYDKDF (reference sequence). V was clipped by 0 bases and J by 5 bases, with 11 bases between them. The CDR3 loop is CATSRDSGVHQPQHF. CDR3 nucleotides: TGTGCCACCAGCAGAGATTCAGGAGTACATCAGCCCCAGCATTTT.

This clonotype was found many times. The rearrangement links TRBV7-2 to TRBJ2-3; D is possibly TRBD2 (5 bases). V lost 5 bases and J lost 1, with 16 bases in between. CDR3 size: 16 residues. Germline V lookup: CDR1 SGHTA, CDR2 FQGNSA. In DNA, the CDR3 is TGTGCCAGCAGCCAGCCGGGATATGGGGGCACAGATACGCAGTATTTT. Translated: CASSQPGYGGTDTQYF.

This clonotype was seen many times. This chain uses TRBV7-2 with TRBJ2-2, with 16 bases identical to TRBD2. CDR1 and CDR2 (germline): SGHTA, FQGNSA. The CDR3 runs 19 residues. V gave up 6 bases and J gave up 4 bases; unmatched junction bases: 11. The CDR3 region is CASRLPGLAGGPGTGELFF. Written as DNA, the CDR3 is TGTGCCAGCAGGCTACCGGGACTAGCGGGAGGGCCCGGCACCGGGGAGCTGTTTTTT.

CDR3 sequence: CSVELREGYEQYF. DNA of the CDR3: TGCAGCGTTGAATTGCGGGAAGGCTACGAGCAGTACTTC. The chain joins TRBV29-1 to TRBJ2-7; D might be TRBD2 (6 bases). CDR1 is SQVTM, CDR2 ANQGSEA, per germline. The CDR3 covers 13 residues. The V end was cut by 2 bases, the J end by 3 bases, with 11 bases between.